This record looks at one T cell receptor beta chain sequence and its context. This table comes from immunoSEQ multiplex PCR, and its TCRdb copy is limited to in-frame clones, with some not included. The data contain roughly 150,000 clones, 85% of them singletons. This entry is derived from a study of blood T cell repertoires in COVID-19. Across the whole study: Sites across the United States, Italy and Spain contributed samples from acute and convalescent COVID-19.

The germline V and J ends were trimmed by 2 bases and 7 bases, with 17 bases remaining between them. This CDR3 region has 15 residues. Germline CDR1 MGHDK, CDR2 SYGVNS. Sequencing was performed on peripheral blood. The chain carries TRBV25-1 and TRBJ1-1; D is unclear. The receptor's source is an older woman with COVID-19, enrolled during active disease. The CDR3 bases are TGTGCCAGCAGTGAAAGGGCCTCGGGAAGGGATGAAGCTTTCTTT. It specifies CASSERASGRDEAFF.